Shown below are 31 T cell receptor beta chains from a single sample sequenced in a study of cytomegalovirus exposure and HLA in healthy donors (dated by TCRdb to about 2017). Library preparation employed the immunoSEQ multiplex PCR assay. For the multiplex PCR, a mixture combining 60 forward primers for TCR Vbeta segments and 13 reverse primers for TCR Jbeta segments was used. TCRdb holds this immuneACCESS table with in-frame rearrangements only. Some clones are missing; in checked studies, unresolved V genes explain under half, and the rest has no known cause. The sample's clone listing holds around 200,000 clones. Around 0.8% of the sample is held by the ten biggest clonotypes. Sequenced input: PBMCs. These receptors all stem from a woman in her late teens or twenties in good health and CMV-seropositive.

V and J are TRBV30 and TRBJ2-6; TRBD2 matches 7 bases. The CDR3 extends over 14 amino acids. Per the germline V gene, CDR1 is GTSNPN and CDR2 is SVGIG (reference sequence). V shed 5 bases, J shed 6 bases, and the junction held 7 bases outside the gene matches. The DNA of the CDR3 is TGTGCCTGGGGGGGAGGGGAGAAGGCCAACGTCCTGACTTTC. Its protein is CAWGGGEKANVLTF.

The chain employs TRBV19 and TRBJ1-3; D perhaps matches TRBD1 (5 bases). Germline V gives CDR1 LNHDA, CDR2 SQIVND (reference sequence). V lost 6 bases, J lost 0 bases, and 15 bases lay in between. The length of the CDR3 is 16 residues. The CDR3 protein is CASSNDRRASGNTIYF. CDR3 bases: TGTGCCAGTAGCAATGACCGCAGGGCCTCTGGAAACACCATATATTTT.

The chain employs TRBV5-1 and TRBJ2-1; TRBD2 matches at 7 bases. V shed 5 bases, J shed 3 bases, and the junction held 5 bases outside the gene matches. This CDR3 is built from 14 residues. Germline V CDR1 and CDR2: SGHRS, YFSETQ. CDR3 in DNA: TGCGCCAGCAGAGGGGCTAGCGGCTACAATGAGCAGTTCTTC. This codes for CASRGASGYNEQFF.

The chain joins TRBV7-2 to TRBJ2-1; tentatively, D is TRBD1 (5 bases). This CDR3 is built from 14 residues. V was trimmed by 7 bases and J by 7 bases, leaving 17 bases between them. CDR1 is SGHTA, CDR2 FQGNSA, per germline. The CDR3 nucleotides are TGTGCCAGCATCGAAGGCAGGGTTCAAAATGAGCAGTTCTTC. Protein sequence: CASIEGRVQNEQFF.

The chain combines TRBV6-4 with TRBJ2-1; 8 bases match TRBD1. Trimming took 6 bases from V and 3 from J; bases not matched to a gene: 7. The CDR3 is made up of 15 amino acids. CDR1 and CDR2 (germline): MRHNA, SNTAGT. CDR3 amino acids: CASSQTGVLYNEQFF. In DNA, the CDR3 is TGTGCCAGCAGCCAGACAGGGGTACTCTACAATGAGCAGTTCTTC.

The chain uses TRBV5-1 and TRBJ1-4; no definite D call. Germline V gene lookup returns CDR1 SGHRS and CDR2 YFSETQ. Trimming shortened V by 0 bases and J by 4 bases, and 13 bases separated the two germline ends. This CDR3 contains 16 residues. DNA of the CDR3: TGCGCCAGCAGCTTGGCCTTATGGAGCGGTAATGAAAAACTGTTTTTT. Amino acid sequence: CASSLALWSGNEKLFF.

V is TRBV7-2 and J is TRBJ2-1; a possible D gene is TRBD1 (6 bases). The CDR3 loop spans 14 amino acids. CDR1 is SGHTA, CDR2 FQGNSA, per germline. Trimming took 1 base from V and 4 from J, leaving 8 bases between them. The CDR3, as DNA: TGTGCCAGCAGCTTAGGGGGGCCGTACAATGAGCAGTTCTTC. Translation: CASSLGGPYNEQFF. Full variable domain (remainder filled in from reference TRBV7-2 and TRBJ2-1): GAGVSQSPSNKVTEKGKDVELRCDPISGHTALYWYRQSLGQGLEFLIYFQGNSAPDKSGLPSDRFSAERTGGSVSTLTIQRTQQEDSAVYLCASSLGGPYNEQFFGPGTRLTVL.

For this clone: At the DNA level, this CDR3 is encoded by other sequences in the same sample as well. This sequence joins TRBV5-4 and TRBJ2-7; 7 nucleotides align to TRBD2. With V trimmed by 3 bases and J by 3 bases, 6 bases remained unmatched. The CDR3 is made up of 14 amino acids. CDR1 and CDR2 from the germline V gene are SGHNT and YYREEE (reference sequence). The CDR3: CASSSRGLDYEQYF. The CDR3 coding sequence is TGTGCCAGCAGCTCCCGTGGACTAGACTACGAGCAGTACTTC.

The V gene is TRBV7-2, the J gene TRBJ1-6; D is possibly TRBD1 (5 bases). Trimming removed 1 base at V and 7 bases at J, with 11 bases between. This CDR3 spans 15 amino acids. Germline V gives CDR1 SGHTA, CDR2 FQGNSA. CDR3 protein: CASSLGGSWNSPLHF. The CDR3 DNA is TGTGCCAGCAGCTTAGGGGGCTCGTGGAATTCACCCCTCCACTTT.

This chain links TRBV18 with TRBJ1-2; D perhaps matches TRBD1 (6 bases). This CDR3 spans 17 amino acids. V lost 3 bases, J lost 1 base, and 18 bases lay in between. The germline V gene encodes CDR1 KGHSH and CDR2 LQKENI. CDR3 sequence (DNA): TGTGCCAGCTCACCCGGAGCCGGGACAAATGATAACTATGGCTACACCTTC. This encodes CASSPGAGTNDNYGYTF. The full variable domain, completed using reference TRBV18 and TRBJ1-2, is NAGVMQNPRHLVRRRGQEARLRCSPMKGHSHVYWYRQLPEEGLKFMVYLQKENIIDESGMPKERFSAEFPKEGPSILRIQQVVRGDSAAYFCASSPGAGTNDNYGYTFGSGTRLTVV.

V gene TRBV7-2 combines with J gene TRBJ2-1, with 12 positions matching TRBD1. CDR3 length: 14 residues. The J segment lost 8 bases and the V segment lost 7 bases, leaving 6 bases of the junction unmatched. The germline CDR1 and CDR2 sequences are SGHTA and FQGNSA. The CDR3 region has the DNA TGTGCCAGCACCTCCGGGACAGGGGGCTATGAGCAGTTCTTC. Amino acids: CASTSGTGGYEQFF. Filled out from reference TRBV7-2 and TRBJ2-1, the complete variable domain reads GAGVSQSPSNKVTEKGKDVELRCDPISGHTALYWYRQSLGQGLEFLIYFQGNSAPDKSGLPSDRFSAERTGGSVSTLTIQRTQQEDSAVYLCASTSGTGGYEQFFGPGTRLTVL.

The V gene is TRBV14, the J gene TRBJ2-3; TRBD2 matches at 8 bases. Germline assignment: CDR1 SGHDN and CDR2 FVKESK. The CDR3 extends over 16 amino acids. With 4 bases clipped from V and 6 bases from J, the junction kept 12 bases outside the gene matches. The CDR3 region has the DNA TGTGCCAGCAGCCCAAATTCCGGGACTAGATTGGATACGCAGTATTTT. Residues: CASSPNSGTRLDTQYF.

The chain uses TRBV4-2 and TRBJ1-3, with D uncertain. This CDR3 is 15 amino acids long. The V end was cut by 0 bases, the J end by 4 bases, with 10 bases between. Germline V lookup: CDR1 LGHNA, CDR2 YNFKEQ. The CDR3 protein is CASSQEGQPGNTIYF. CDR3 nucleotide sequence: TGTGCCAGCAGCCAAGAGGGCCAGCCAGGAAACACCATATATTTT.

The CDR3 here is CATLSGRGGEDGYTF. Written as DNA, the CDR3 is TGTGCCACCCTTTCGGGTAGGGGGGGGGAGGATGGCTACACCTTC. The chain employs TRBV6-1 and TRBJ1-2, with D perhaps matching TRBD1 (6 bases). The V gene lost 10 bases and the J gene lost 6 bases, with 24 bases spanning the gap. CDR1 is MNHNS and CDR2 is SASEGT in the germline V gene. This CDR3 contains 15 residues.

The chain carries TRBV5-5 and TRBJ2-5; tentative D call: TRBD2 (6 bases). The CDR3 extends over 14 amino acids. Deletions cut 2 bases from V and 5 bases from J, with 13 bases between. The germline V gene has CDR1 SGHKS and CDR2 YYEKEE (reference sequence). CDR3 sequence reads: CASSLGLLRETQYF. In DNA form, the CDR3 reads TGTGCCAGCAGCTTAGGACTACTAAGGGAGACCCAGTACTTC.

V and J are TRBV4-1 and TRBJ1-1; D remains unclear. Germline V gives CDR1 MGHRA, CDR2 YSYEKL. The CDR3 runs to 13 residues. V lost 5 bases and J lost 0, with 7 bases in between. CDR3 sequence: CASSDAMNTEAFF. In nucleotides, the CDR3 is TGCGCCAGCAGCGATGCTATGAACACTGAAGCTTTCTTT.

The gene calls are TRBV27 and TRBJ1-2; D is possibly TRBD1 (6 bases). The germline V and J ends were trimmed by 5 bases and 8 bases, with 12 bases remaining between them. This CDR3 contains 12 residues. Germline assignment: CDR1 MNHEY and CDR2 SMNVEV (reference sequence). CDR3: CASSPQGRGYTF. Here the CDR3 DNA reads TGTGCCAGCAGTCCACAGGGTCGGGGCTACACCTTC.

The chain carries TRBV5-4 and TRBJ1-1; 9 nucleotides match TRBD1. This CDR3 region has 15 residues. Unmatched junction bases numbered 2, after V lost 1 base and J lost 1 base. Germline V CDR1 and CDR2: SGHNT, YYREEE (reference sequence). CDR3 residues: CASSLPGQGNTEAFF. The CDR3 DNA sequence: TGTGCCAGCAGCTTGCCGGGACAGGGGAACACTGAAGCTTTCTTT.

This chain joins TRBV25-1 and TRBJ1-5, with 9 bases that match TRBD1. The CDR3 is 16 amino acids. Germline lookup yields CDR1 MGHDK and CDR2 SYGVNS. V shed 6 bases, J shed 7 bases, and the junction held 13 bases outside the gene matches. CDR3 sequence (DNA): TGTGCCAGCAGCCCCGGGACAGGGACGGCCGGCCAGCCCCAGCATTTT. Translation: CASSPGTGTAGQPQHF.

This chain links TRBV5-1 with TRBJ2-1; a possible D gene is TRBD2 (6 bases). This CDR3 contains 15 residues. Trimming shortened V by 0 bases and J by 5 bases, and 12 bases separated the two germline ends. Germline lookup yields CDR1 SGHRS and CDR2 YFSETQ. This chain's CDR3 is CASSLVGGLDNEQFF. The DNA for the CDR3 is TGCGCCAGCAGCTTGGTGGGGGGATTAGACAATGAGCAGTTCTTC. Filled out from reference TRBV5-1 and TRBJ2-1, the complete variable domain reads KAGVTQTPRYLIKTRGQQVTLSCSPISGHRSVSWYQQTPGQGLQFLFEYFSETQRNKGNFPGRFSGRQFSNSRSEMNVSTLELGDSALYLCASSLVGGLDNEQFFGPGTRLTVL.

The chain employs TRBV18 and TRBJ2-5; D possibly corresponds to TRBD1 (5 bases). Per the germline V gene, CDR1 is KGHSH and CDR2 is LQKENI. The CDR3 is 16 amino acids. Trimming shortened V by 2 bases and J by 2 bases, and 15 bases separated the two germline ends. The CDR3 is CASSPVVSGAQETQYF. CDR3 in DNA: TGTGCCAGCTCACCAGTGGTATCTGGGGCTCAAGAGACCCAGTACTTC.

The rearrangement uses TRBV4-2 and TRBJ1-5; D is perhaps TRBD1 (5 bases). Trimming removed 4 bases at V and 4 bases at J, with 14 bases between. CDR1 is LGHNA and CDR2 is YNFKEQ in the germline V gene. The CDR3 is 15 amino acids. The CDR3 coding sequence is TGTGCCAGCAGCCGGCCCGACAGTACTAATCAGCCCCAGCATTTT. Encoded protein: CASSRPDSTNQPQHF.

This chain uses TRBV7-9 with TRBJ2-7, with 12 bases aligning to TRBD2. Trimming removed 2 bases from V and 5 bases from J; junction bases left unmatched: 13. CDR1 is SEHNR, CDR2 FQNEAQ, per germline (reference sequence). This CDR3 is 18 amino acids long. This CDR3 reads CASSLHGGLAGGPHEQYF. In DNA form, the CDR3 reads TGTGCCAGCAGCTTACACGGGGGCCTAGCGGGGGGGCCTCACGAGCAGTACTTC.

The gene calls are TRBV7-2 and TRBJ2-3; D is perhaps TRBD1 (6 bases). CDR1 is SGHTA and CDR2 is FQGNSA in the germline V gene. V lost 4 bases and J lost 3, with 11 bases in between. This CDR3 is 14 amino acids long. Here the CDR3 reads CASSSLGGTDTQYF. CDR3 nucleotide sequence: TGTGCCAGCAGCTCCCTAGGGGGTACAGATACGCAGTATTTT.

In nucleotides, the CDR3 is TGTGCCAGCAGCCCAGGGATCCCAACTAATGAAAAACTGTTTTTT. Translating it yields CASSPGIPTNEKLFF. V and J are TRBV7-9 and TRBJ1-4; possibly TRBD1 for D (5 bases). Germline values: CDR1 SEHNR, CDR2 FQNEAQ (reference sequence). The germline V and J ends were trimmed by 5 bases and 0 bases, with 10 bases remaining between them. This CDR3 spans 15 amino acids. The entire variable domain, with the rest obtained from reference TRBV7-9 and TRBJ1-4, is as follows: DTGVSQNPRHKITKRGQNVTFRCDPISEHNRLYWYRQTLGQGPEFLTYFQNEAQLEKSRLLSDRFSAERPKGSFSTLEIQRTEQGDSAMYLCASSPGIPTNEKLFFGSGTQLSVL.

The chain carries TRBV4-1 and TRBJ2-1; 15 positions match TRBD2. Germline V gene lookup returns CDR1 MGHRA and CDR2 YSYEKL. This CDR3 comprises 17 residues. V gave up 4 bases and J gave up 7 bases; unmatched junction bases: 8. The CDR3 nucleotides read TGCGCCAGCAGCCTCACCTACGGGACTAGCGGGAGGAATGAGCAGTTCTTC. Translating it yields CASSLTYGTSGRNEQFF.

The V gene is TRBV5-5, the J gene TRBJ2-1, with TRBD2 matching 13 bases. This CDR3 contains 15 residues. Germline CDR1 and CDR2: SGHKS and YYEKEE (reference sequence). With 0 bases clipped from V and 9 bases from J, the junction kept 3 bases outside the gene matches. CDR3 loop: CASSLELAGGLEQFF. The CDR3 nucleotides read TGTGCCAGCAGCTTGGAACTAGCGGGAGGGCTTGAGCAGTTCTTC.

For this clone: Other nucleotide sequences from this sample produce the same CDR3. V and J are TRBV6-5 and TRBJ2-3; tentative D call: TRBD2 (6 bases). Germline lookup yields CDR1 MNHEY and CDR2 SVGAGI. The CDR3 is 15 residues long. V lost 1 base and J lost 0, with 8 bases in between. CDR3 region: CASSYLAGSTDTQYF. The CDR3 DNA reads TGTGCCAGCAGTTACTTGGCGGGGAGCACAGATACGCAGTATTTT.

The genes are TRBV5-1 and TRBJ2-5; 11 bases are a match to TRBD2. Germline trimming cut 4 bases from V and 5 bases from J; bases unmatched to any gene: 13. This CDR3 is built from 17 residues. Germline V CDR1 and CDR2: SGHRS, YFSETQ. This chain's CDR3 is CASSTTFSGGVGETQYF. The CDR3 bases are TGCGCCAGCAGCACCACTTTTAGCGGGGGGGTCGGTGAGACCCAGTACTTC.

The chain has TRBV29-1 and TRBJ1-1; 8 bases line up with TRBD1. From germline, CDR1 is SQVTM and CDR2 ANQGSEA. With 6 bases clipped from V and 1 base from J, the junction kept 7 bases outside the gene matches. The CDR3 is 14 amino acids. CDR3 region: CSVRTGTGNTEAFF. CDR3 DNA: TGCAGCGTCAGAACCGGGACAGGGAACACTGAAGCTTTCTTT.

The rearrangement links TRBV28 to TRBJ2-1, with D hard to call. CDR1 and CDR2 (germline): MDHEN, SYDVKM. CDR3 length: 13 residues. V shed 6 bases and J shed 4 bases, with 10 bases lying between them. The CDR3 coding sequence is TGTGCCAGCAGGCCCGCCGGGTACAATGAGCAGTTCTTC. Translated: CASRPAGYNEQFF.